Here is one T cell receptor beta chain with its context. This clone was seen once. The clone's antigen remains unknown. No quality values exist for individual bases; no much larger clone is one base distant. Participants in the prospective study were aged roughly 18 to 89 years, lived in under 30 United States geographic areas, and enrolled through a virtual design. Cohort assignment in the prospective study relied on participant-reported clinical history from a screening survey and a study questionnaire. ImmuneRACE Cohort 3 recovered participants were defined by two consecutive negative NP/OP PCR tests, healthcare professional clearance, or symptom resolution. Each participant in the prospective study had whole blood, serum and a nasopharyngeal or oropharyngeal swab collected by mobile phlebotomists. Additional blood draws and questionnaires over an approximately two-month period could optionally be provided by prospective study participants. Blood samples from the prospective study were shipped frozen or at room temperature prior to DNA extraction.

TCRbeta CDR3 regions were amplified from genomic DNA using the immunoSEQ Assay, a bias-controlled multiplex PCR. In the source study's methods: Nucleated cell counts per sample were estimated from amplification of reference gene primers within the assay. Sequence reads were collapsed and filtered to measure the absolute abundance of every unique TCRbeta CDR3 rearrangement. For each sample, productive Simpson clonality was calculated as the square root of Simpson's diversity index over productive rearrangements. The table was pulled from immuneACCESS by TCRdb, which kept in-frame rearrangements only. Such tables lose some clones; where checked, under half of the loss comes from unresolved V genes, and the rest has no known cause. The V and J calls and clone size are taken from that table; D and trimming were inferred from the DNA. In this sample the table shows more than 110,000 clones, about nine tenths of which occur a single time. The top ten constitute around 4.5% of the sample.

Per the germline V gene, SGHTA is the CDR1 and FQGTGA is the CDR2. V and J are truncated by 3 bases and 9 bases respectively, leaving an intervening sequence of 15 bases. Reading from cysteine to phenylalanine, the CDR3 counts 15 amino acids. The read is trimmed to its CDR3 DNA, 45 bases read in frame from base 1. The source of the sample is a study of blood T cell repertoires in COVID-19 (TCRdb year 2020). Some background on the complete study: Samples from collaborators originated in the United States, Italy and Spain and spanned both the acute and convalescent phases of COVID-19. The material from the prospective study consisted of cDNA or gDNA derived from T cells, B-cell-depleted T cells, or PBMCs. Where available, HLA class I and class II types were obtained from metadata supplied by the sample provider rather than from assay-based typing. Nearly every sample came with metadata listing a de-identified subject ID, COVID-19 status, age in years and sex. The repertoires were released in a freely available public database meant as a resource for research on the immune response to SARS-CoV-2. The samples were drawn from the first 160 participants of the ongoing ImmuneRACE study and from 1,254 subjects provided by 6 global collaborators. Deeply sampled blood TCRbeta repertoires from subjects exposed to, actively infected with, or recovered from COVID-19 were included in the dataset.

General study outcomes and caveats: The quantity of clinical and demographic metadata differed by source and by participant and was supplied without curation.

Source material: PBMCs or T cells enriched from blood (not recorded which). The chain was built from TRBV7-3 and TRBJ2-6; TRBD2 could be the D gene, as 6 bases match. This clonotype was sampled from a man aged 50 to 60 who had recovered from COVID-19. The DNA is TGTGCCAGCAGCTTCCGTGCCGGAGGGTACAACGTCCTGACTTTC. Its protein reads: CASSFRAGGYNVLTF.